The sequence of this T cell receptor (beta chain) was determined in a study of cytomegalovirus exposure and HLA in healthy donors. The primer mix had 60 Vbeta and 13 Jbeta primers. Original handling: Approximately 83 million unique TCR beta chains, roughly 11 million shared, were counted in a later analysis. Sequencing used immunoSEQ multiplex PCR; TCRdb keeps in-frame clones, though not all of them. Clonal size and the V and J genes are those of that table, whereas D and trimming came from the DNA. The sample records 190,000 or so clones, about 76% being singletons. The V segment lost 5 bases and the J segment 2 bases; nucleotides outside the gene matches: 9. From germline, CDR1 is SGHVS and CDR2 FQNEAQ. The CDR3 totals 16 residues. Broader study findings: For cytomegalovirus status, the classifier reportedly gave diagnoses with high specificity and sensitivity. Across donors, presence/absence analyses took sequencing depth to be roughly uniform.

About this clone: The antigen remains undetermined.

The chain joins TRBV7-8 to TRBJ1-1; 9 positions agree with TRBD1. The TCR comes from a male donor in good health and CMV-seropositive. Sequenced material: PBMCs. The CDR3 DNA follows: TGTGCCAGCAGCAAAAGAGACAGGGGGTCTAACACTGAAGCTTTCTTT. Its protein is CASSKRDRGSNTEAFF.